Listed below are T cell receptor beta chains from one sample, sequenced in a study of OX40 agonist ivuxolimab in advanced cancers. Clones were sequenced by immunoSEQ multiplex PCR, and TCRdb holds only the in-frame ones, with some missing. The sample shows 130,000 or so clones, 93% of them seen only once. The input for sequencing was CD4+ or CD8+ T cells sorted from blood, taken in a trial of the OX40 agonist ivuxolimab. The source is an adult with an advanced solid tumor such as melanoma, head and neck, liver or kidney cancer. Each CDR3 is given with its conserved first and last residue. A D gene is named only where the DNA matches it firmly. Rows may omit the clone size; those that give it use once, few, many or a size class.

cdr3_nt,cdr3_aa,clone_size,d_call,v_call,j_call
TGTGCCAGCAGCTTAAGGCCACTGTTGGACACTGAAGCTTTCTTT,CASSLRPLLDTEAFF,.,.,TRBV7-9,TRBJ1-1
TGTGCCAGCAGTCCCCTCGGGAGGGGTCGAGACATTCAGTACTTC,CASSPLGRGRDIQYF,.,TRBD2,TRBV6-5,TRBJ2-4
TGCGCCAGCAGTCCCGCGGGACAGGGTAGCACAGATACGCAGTATTTT,CASSPAGQGSTDTQYF,once,TRBD1,TRBV5-1,TRBJ2-3
TGTGCCAGCAGTTTATCTTGGGGAAGCGGCTACACCTTC,CASSLSWGSGYTF,once,.,TRBV27,TRBJ1-2
TGCAGCGTTGAGGGACAGGGGAACACTGAAGCTTTCTTT,CSVEGQGNTEAFF,few,TRBD1,TRBV29-1,TRBJ1-1
TGTGCCAGCAGCCGTCCACAGGACAGCCGAAATGAGCAGTTCTTC,CASSRPQDSRNEQFF,.,.,TRBV6-6,TRBJ2-1
TGTGCCAGCAGCCAGGGGTACGGCACTGAAGCTTTCTTT,CASSQGYGTEAFF,.,.,TRBV6-4,TRBJ1-1
TGTGCCAGCAGCTACGCATCCGTTGAGCAGTTCTTC,CASSYASVEQFF,.,.,TRBV7-2,TRBJ2-1
TGTGCCAGTAGTATTGGGGGGACAGTGCTCTCCCAGCATTTT,CASSIGGTVLSQHF,.,TRBD1,TRBV19,TRBJ1-5
TGTGCCAGCAGCTCAACAGGTGTTTACGAGCAGTACTTC,CASSSTGVYEQYF,.,.,TRBV5-6,TRBJ2-7
TGTGCCAGTAGTAGCCGGGGGACAGCTAGCAATCAGCCCCAGCATTTT,CASSSRGTASNQPQHF,.,TRBD1,TRBV19,TRBJ1-5
TGTGCCAGCAGGCCACCTAGGACACCGATCACTGAAGCTTTCTTT,CASRPPRTPITEAFF,.,.,TRBV7-2,TRBJ1-1
TGCGCCAGCAGTGAGTACGGGGTCGGGGATTACTACGAGCAGTACTTC,CASSEYGVGDYYEQYF,.,.,TRBV10-1,TRBJ2-7
TGTGCCAGCAGCGTTGCGGGGGGGCCTTCCCAAGAGACCCAGTACTTC,CASSVAGGPSQETQYF,.,TRBD2,TRBV9,TRBJ2-5
TGTGCCAGCAGCCAATATTCTGAAGCTTTCTTT,CASSQYSEAFF,few,.,TRBV14,TRBJ1-1
TGTGCCAGCAGCTCTCCACAGGGGCCGACTTATTCACCCCTCCACTTT,CASSSPQGPTYSPLHF,.,TRBD1,TRBV5-4,TRBJ1-6
TGTGCCAGCGTAGAGGGCGGGAGGTGGCAAGAGACCCAGTACTTC,CASVEGGRWQETQYF,.,TRBD2,TRBV7-2,TRBJ2-5
TGTGCCAGCAGCGCCCACCCGGGACAGGGGGCTGTCAACTATGGCTACACCTTC,CASSAHPGQGAVNYGYTF,.,TRBD1,TRBV9,TRBJ1-2
TGTGCCAGCAGCCTGTTAGCGGGGGAGACCCAGTACTTC,CASSLLAGETQYF,.,TRBD2,TRBV7-9,TRBJ2-5
TGTGCCAGCAGCCGAAACCCCCGAGCTTCGATGAACACTGAAGCTTTCTTT,CASSRNPRASMNTEAFF,.,.,TRBV7-8,TRBJ1-1
TGCGCCAGCAGTCAATCTCTGGACCGACAGGGCTCGGGGAAGTCTGGAAACACCATATATTTT,CASSQSLDRQGSGKSGNTIYF,.,TRBD1,TRBV23-1,TRBJ1-3
TGTGCCAGCAGCTTGGGGACAGGGATGTATTCTGGGGCCAACGTCCTGACTTTC,CASSLGTGMYSGANVLTF,few,TRBD1,TRBV5-4,TRBJ2-6
TGTGCCAGCAGGACAGGGTGGAACACTGAAGCTTTCTTT,CASRTGWNTEAFF,.,TRBD1,TRBV6-5,TRBJ1-1
TGTGCCAGCAGCTTCAGACAGGGAGGCAATCAGCCCCAGCATTTT,CASSFRQGGNQPQHF,.,TRBD1,TRBV11-2,TRBJ1-5
TGTGCCAGCAGCTCCCCCGGGACTAGCGGGAACAATGAGCAGTTCTTC,CASSSPGTSGNNEQFF,.,TRBD2,TRBV7-3,TRBJ2-1
TGCGCCAGCAGCCGTTGGGTAGGGGGCCGAAACACCATATATTTT,CASSRWVGGRNTIYF,few,TRBD1,TRBV4-1,TRBJ1-3
TGTGCCAGCAGCTTATGGACAAAGGAAGGCTACACCTTC,CASSLWTKEGYTF,.,.,TRBV11-3,TRBJ1-2
TGTGCCACCAGGGCTCTAGCTAACTATGGCTACACCTTC,CATRALANYGYTF,.,.,TRBV6-5,TRBJ1-2
TGTGCCAGTAGTATAGCATCCGACTACGAGCAGTACTTC,CASSIASDYEQYF,.,.,TRBV19,TRBJ2-7
TGTGCCAGCAGTTACAGGTCGGGTGGCTACACCTTC,CASSYRSGGYTF,.,.,TRBV6-5,TRBJ1-2
TGTGCCATCAGTGACCAACAGGGAAATTACGAGCAGTACTTC,CAISDQQGNYEQYF,once,.,TRBV10-3,TRBJ2-7
TGTGCCAGCAGCTTAGCCTTTGGGGACTACGAGCAGTACTTC,CASSLAFGDYEQYF,.,.,TRBV7-2,TRBJ2-7
TGTGCCAGCAGCCCCCCCCAGCATGAGACCCAGTACTTC,CASSPPQHETQYF,.,.,TRBV5-4,TRBJ2-5
TGTGCCAGCAGTGGGGCACAGTACCAAGAGACCCAGTACTTC,CASSGAQYQETQYF,.,.,TRBV28,TRBJ2-5
TGCAGTGTCAACCGGGACAGGGGCTACGAGCAGTACTTC,CSVNRDRGYEQYF,.,TRBD1,TRBV29-1,TRBJ2-7
TGTGCCAGCAGCGACAGGGGGAGGAATCAGCCCCAGCATTTT,CASSDRGRNQPQHF,.,TRBD1,TRBV6-6,TRBJ1-5
TGCGCCAGCAGCTTGGAAGGGGTCCATAATTCACCCCTCCACTTT,CASSLEGVHNSPLHF,.,.,TRBV5-1,TRBJ1-6
TGTGCCAGCAGTCAACGTTTGACAGCCTCAGATACGCAGTATTTT,CASSQRLTASDTQYF,once,.,TRBV7-2,TRBJ2-3
TGTGCCAGCGGAGGCAGGGGGTATGAAAAACTGTTTTTT,CASGGRGYEKLFF,.,TRBD1,TRBV6-1,TRBJ1-4
TGTGCCAGCAGCTTAAAGGTCCCAGATACGCAGTATTTT,CASSLKVPDTQYF,.,.,TRBV7-9,TRBJ2-3
TGTGCCGTGGGGAGGTCCCTGGGGGATTCACCCCTCCACTTT,CAVGRSLGDSPLHF,.,.,TRBV6-5,TRBJ1-6
TGTGCCAGCAGCTTGGTTTTAGGGGTCAGCAATCAGCCCCAGCATTTT,CASSLVLGVSNQPQHF,.,.,TRBV7-8,TRBJ1-5
TGTGCCAGCAGCCAGGGGGCAGTAACTAATGAAAAACTGTTTTTT,CASSQGAVTNEKLFF,once,.,TRBV4-2,TRBJ1-4
TGTGCCTGGAGTATGAACACCGGGGAGCTGTTTTTT,CAWSMNTGELFF,.,.,TRBV30,TRBJ2-2
TGCGCCAGCAGCCACGCTAGGGGAGGCCAAGAGACCCAGTACTTC,CASSHARGGQETQYF,.,.,TRBV4-3,TRBJ2-5